This T cell receptor beta chain comes out of a study of CD8 T cells in Susac syndrome. Random-hexamer reverse transcription was applied to roughly 0.45 to 1 ug RNA. Via MiXCR, TCRdb re-called the immunoSEQ multiplex PCR reads, giving one row per CDR3 protein. This table has approximately 190,000 distinct CDR3 sequences, about 95% appearing once. The CDR3 contains 12 residues. Germline V gene sequence: CDR1 SGHDT, CDR2 YYEEEE. V shed 1 base and J shed 6 bases, with 7 bases lying between them. The chain couples TRBV5-6 to TRBJ1-1; D is unresolved. The specimen was CD8+ T cells from PBMCs. The sequence derives from a human donor with Susac syndrome. The CDR3 loop reads CASSLRLSEAFF. The CDR3 nucleotides are TGTGCCAGCAGCTTGCGACTGTCTGAAGCTTTCTTT.